This T cell receptor beta chain was captured in a study of CD8 T cells in Susac syndrome (dated by TCRdb to between 2018 and 2021). At the level of the whole study: Whether CD8+ T cell activation and differentiation in Susac syndrome was antigen driven was tested using repertoire sequencing.

Peripheral blood CD8+ and CD4+ T cells from healthy donors, Susac syndrome patients and multiple sclerosis patients were profiled by high-throughput TCR beta sequencing. Treatment-naive patients with stable or active relapsing-remitting disease fulfilling revised McDonald criteria were used as multiple sclerosis controls. CD8+ TEMRA cells were enriched by FACS, while bulk CD8+ and CD4+ T cells were purified by magnetic negative isolation. Blood was collected in EDTA tubes and processed within 24 hours, with PBMCs isolated through density gradient centrifugation. PBMCs destined for TCR sequencing were cryopreserved in liquid nitrogen and later thawed in a 37 °C water bath. The sorted or isolated CD4+, CD8+ and CD8+ TEMRA cells reached a purity of at least 90%. RNA was extracted with the RNeasy kit and 0.5 to 1 ug was reverse transcribed using random hexamers. TCR beta CDR3 regions were amplified with the immunoSEQ multiplex PCR assay covering 54 Vbeta and 13 Jbeta segments. PCR amplification bias was corrected using a synthetic template baseline for primer optimization and computational correction. The authors' pipeline ran thus. Reads were annotated to V, D and J genes per IMGT and analyzed with immunoSEQ Analyzer, keeping only productive sequences. To calculate clonality, Shannon entropy was normalized by log2 of the number of productive unique sequences and then subtracted from one. For each patient and control, public and private clones were evaluated within the 100 most prevalent clones. Susac-specific clones were defined as absent from healthy and MS cohorts, 850 to 1,300 published viral clones and other ImmuneACCESS disease sequences. In-frame beta chains were kept once TCRdb had trimmed the public reads at Q25 with fastp and called clones with MiXCR. Duplicate CDR3 protein sequences are folded into a single record with the most common DNA and genes. In this record, the V and J calls reflect TCRdb's handling and not the investigators' own analysis. The sample records 200,000 or so distinct CDR3 sequences, about 96% of which are singletons. The top ten clonotypes cover roughly 0.094% of the sample.

As to this clonotype: The specificity of this receptor is unknown. The sample holds no much larger clone one base away, and base qualities are not on file.

General findings and caveats noted by the study authors: The TCR sequencing and HLA analysis was acknowledged to have included a relatively small number of individuals.

V loses 4 bases, J loses 1 base, and the germline ends lie 17 bases apart. The CDR3 spans 16 residues, from the cysteine through the phenylalanine. Only the CDR3 portion is preserved as DNA: 48 bases, with reading frame beginning at the first base. Reading the germline V gene (reference sequence) gives CDR1 LNHNV and CDR2 YYDKDF. The sequence was obtained from a human donor with multiple sclerosis. The sample consisted of CD4+ T cells from PBMCs. The sequence links TRBV15 to TRBJ2-7, with no confidently assigned D gene. The CDR3 region has the sequence CATSIPAPERSYEQYF. The nucleotides are TGTGCCACCAGCATACCGGCCCCGGAGAGATCCTACGAGCAGTACTTC.